The following is a TCR beta chain sequence with its context. Its antigen is unknown. It was with a sample-barcoded 5' primer and a J-beta primer mix that a second PCR of about 6 to 12 cycles was run. A single record per CDR3 protein comes from TCRdb applying MiXCR to the 5' RACE reads. Of 1.5 million to 1.8 million distinct CDR3 sequences in the sample, roughly two fifths are singletons; the top ten hold less than 5%. The data stem from a study of blood T cells in healthy people across ages. Per the germline V gene, CDR1 is MNHNS and CDR2 is SASEGT. The CDR3 spans 14 residues. Deletions cut 8 bases from V and 1 base from J, with 12 bases between. General observations from the study: Per million T cells, TCR beta diversity dropped about linearly as age rose. The donors' CMV status was not determined, possibly confounding changes in expanded clonotypes. Samples with more naive T cells showed higher observed beta diversity.

This TCR derives from a woman between 18 and 30 years old in good health. Sequencing was done on a sample of blood. V is TRBV6-1 and J is TRBJ1-5; D is undetermined. The CDR3 region has the DNA TGTGCCAGCCTGTTACAGAAAAGCAATCAGCCCCAGCATTTT. Translated, it gives CASLLQKSNQPQHF.